This T cell receptor (beta chain) was observed in a study of T cell repertoires in cytomegalovirus infection. One entry per CDR3 protein results from TCRdb running MiXCR on the reads. In the table there are around 740,000 distinct CDR3 sequences, approximately 34% of which are singletons. Deletions cut 3 bases from V and 3 bases from J, with 11 bases between. The CDR3 contains 14 residues. The germline V gene encodes CDR1 SGHAT and CDR2 FQNNGV. Specimen: PBMCs. This sequence originates from a human donor in good health (CMV status not recorded). Some clones in this sample may be carry-over from other donors' samples. This chain links TRBV11-2 with TRBJ1-1; TRBD1 might be the D (6 bases). CDR3 DNA: TGTGCCAGCAGCTTCTCAGGGGTGGACACTGAAGCTTTCTTT. Translating gives CASSFSGVDTEAFF.